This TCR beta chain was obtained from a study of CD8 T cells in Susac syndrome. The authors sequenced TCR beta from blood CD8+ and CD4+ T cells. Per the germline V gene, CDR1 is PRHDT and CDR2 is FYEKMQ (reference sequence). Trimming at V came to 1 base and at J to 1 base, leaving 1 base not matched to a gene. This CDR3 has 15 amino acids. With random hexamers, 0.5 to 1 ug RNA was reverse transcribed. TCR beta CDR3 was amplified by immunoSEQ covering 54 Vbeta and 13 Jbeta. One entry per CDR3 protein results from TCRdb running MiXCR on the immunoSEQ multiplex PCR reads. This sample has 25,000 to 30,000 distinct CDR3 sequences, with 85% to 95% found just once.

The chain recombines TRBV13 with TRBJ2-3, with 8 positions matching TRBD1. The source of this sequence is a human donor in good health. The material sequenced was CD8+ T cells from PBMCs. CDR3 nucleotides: TGTGCCAGCAGCTTAGAGGGACAGGGCACAGATACGCAGTATTTT. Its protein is CASSLEGQGTDTQYF.